This T cell receptor (beta chain) came from a study of shared clonotypes between healthy human individuals. A note on this clone: What it binds is unknown.

Sequencing used immunoSEQ multiplex PCR; TCRdb keeps in-frame clones, though not all of them. The sample has some 1 million clones, about 75% seen once. Points from the study as a whole: Tissues were not sampled, only blood, and their repertoires likely differ.

Trimming cost V 6 bases and J 1 base, with 12 bases left between them. CDR1 and CDR2 (germline): MDHEN, SYDVKM. The CDR3 sequence is 14 residues long. Sequenced sample: memory CD4+ T cells sorted from blood. Subset meaning: CD45RA-negative fraction. This sequence was found in a man aged 18 to 29 in good health. The chain links TRBV28 to TRBJ2-5; D perhaps matches TRBD1 (6 bases). In nucleotides, the CDR3 is TGTGCCAGCAGCAAACAGGGTTTCCAAGAGACCCAGTACTTC. Protein product: CASSKQGFQETQYF.